This T cell receptor beta chain was sequenced during a study of molecular identifiers for immune sequencing clone quantification. Study-wide findings and caveats: In cases of identical TCR molecules sharing a barcode, highly expanded clone sizes could be underestimated.

As to this clonotype: Its matching antigen is unknown.

The V segment lost 10 bases and the J segment 0 bases; nucleotides outside the gene matches: 13. The CDR3 totals 15 residues. TCRdb itself ran the PCR reads through MiXCR, one entry per CDR3 protein. The sample carries a few hundred thousand distinct CDR3 sequences, 25% recorded once. Sequencing input: naive CD8+ T cells from blood, with Jurkat cell RNA spiked in. Subset denoted: FACS-sorted CD8+CD4-CCR7+CD45RA+ naive T cells. This clonotype was obtained from a human donor in good health. Some libraries in this study had Jurkat cell RNA spiked in. The chain recombines TRBV5-3 with TRBJ2-7; 7 nucleotides agree with TRBD2. TRBV5-3 is known as an ORF, though its function is uncertain. The CDR3 DNA sequence: TGTGCCGGCAGCTTGGGGCGGGGGAGCTCCTACGAGCAGTACTTC. Translated: CAGSLGRGSSYEQYF.